Given below is one T cell receptor beta chain in context. The germline gives CDR1 SGHRS, CDR2 YFSETQ. The CDR3 runs to 14 residues. J was trimmed by 10 bases and V by 5 bases; bases with no gene match: 9. Sequencing was performed with immunoSEQ multiplex PCR; in TCRdb, only in-frame clones are kept and a portion is missing. This table has tens of thousands of clones, around four fifths appearing once. This sample is part of a study of T cell responses to AZD1222 COVID-19 vaccine. Study-level background: Second doses that came at about 4 or about 12 weeks were put together.

The source of this sequence is an adult in good health. The starting material was peripheral blood, obtained on day 0 of AZD1222 vaccination. The rearrangement uses TRBV5-1 and TRBJ2-1, with TRBD1 identical over 10 bases. DNA of the CDR3: TGCGCCAGCAGGACAGGGGGCGCAGGAATGGAGCAGTTCTTC. It is translated as CASRTGGAGMEQFF. Full variable domain (remainder filled in from reference TRBV5-1 and TRBJ2-1): KAGVTQTPRYLIKTRGQQVTLSCSPISGHRSVSWYQQTPGQGLQFLFEYFSETQRNKGNFPGRFSGRQFSNSRSEMNVSTLELGDSALYLCASRTGGAGMEQFFGPGTRLTVL.